Each of the 9 T cell receptor delta chains below was sequenced from the same sample in a study of gamma-delta T cells after stem cell transplantation. TCRdb reapplied CATT to the RT-PCR reads. The sample carries around 1,300 delta-chain clones, 3% to 4% recorded once. The specimen sequenced was gamma-delta T cells. The source of these receptors is a human donor. It is not recorded whose cells these are; they may come from a transplant donor.

Note on this clone: It differs at one base from a far larger clone, so likely a read error. The V call is TRDV2, the J call TRDJ1; TRDD3 aligns across 8 bases. The J gene comes from matching the DNA to germline here; TCRdb lacks it. The CDR3 spans 21 residues. Germline trimming cut 2 bases from V and 0 bases from J; bases unmatched to any gene: 22. Per the germline V gene, CDR1 is GEAIGNYY and CDR2 is EKD. The CDR3 here is CACDIGALLRATGGNTDKLIF. CDR3 nucleotides: TGTGCCTGTGACATCGGGGCCCTACTTAGGGCAACTGGGGGCAACACCGATAAACTCATCTTT.

The V gene was left uncalled, and the J gene is TRDJ1; the D segment call TRDD3 is taken from the table without a DNA check. The CDR3 totals 20 residues. CDR3 loop: CALGELKRVLLRIYTDKLIF. For the CDR3, the DNA is TGTGCTCTTGGGGAACTAAAACGGGTCCTTTTGCGGATATACACTGATAAACTCATCTTT.

Comments on this clone: It may be a read error: a sequence one base away is much more abundant. The chain employs TRDV1 and TRDJ1; 11 bases are a match to TRDD3. Here the J gene was assigned by germline matching of the DNA, as TCRdb has none. Losses at the gene ends were 3 bases for V and 2 bases for J; bases not matched to a gene: 35. Looked up from germline, CDR1 is TSWWSYY and CDR2 is QGS. The CDR3 consists of 26 residues. CDR3 sequence (DNA): TGTGCTCTTGGGGATCATTCCTACGTGGAGCGTATTGGGGGATACGGCAGGGCACCAAAAACCGATAAACTCATCTTT. Encoded protein: CALGDHSYVERIGGYGRAPKTDKLIF.

Judged by abundance, this clone is large. The chain combines TRDV2 with TRDJ1, with TRDD3 identical over 13 bases. From germline, CDR1 is GEAIGNYY and CDR2 EKD. The J segment lost 0 bases and the V segment lost 3 bases, leaving 12 bases of the junction unmatched. CDR3 length: 19 residues. The CDR3 sequence is CACDALLGDTPSNTDKLIF. CDR3 DNA: TGTGCCTGTGACGCTCTACTGGGGGATACGCCTTCCAACACCGATAAACTCATCTTT.

Points on this clone: This may be a read error, as it is one base from a much larger clone. The rearrangement uses TRDV2 and TRDJ3; a possible D gene is TRDD3 (6 bases). This CDR3 is built from 23 residues. CDR1 is GEAIGNYY, CDR2 EKD, per germline. V dropped 3 bases and J dropped 0 bases, with 29 bases sitting between them. The CDR3 here is CACDSPGRGGLRKYSWDTRQMFF. The CDR3 nucleotides read TGTGCCTGTGACTCCCCAGGTAGGGGGGGACTACGCAAATACTCCTGGGACACCCGACAGATGTTTTTC.

This clone was seen a handful of times. A read error likely explains why the TCRdb protein, taken from a much larger clone, differs from this DNA's translation at residue 7; the protein shown is translated from the DNA. This chain joins TRDV1 and TRDJ1; D possibly corresponds to TRDD3 (6 bases). The CDR3 has 16 residues. The V and J ends lost 1 base and 4 bases respectively, with 16 bases between them. Looked up from germline, CDR1 is TSWWSYY and CDR2 is QGS. CDR3 amino acids: CALGEQSWGVIDKLIF. In nucleotides, the CDR3 is TGTGCTCTTGGGGAACAAAGTTGGGGGGTAATCGATAAACTCATCTTT.

As concerns this clone: Just one base apart from a much larger clone, this may be a read error. The V call is TRDV2, the J call TRDJ1; a possible D gene is TRDD3 (6 bases). Looked up from germline, CDR1 is GEAIGNYY and CDR2 is EKD. CDR3 length: 18 residues. V gave up 3 bases and J gave up 0 bases, with 22 bases separating them. The CDR3 nucleotides are TGTGCCTGTGACGATTTGGGGGCTAGTCGGTCGAACACCGATAAACTCATCTTT. This encodes CACDDLGASRSNTDKLIF.

Judged by abundance, this clone is large. CDR3 protein: CACDTVPKTDKLIF. CDR3 DNA sequence: TGTGCCTGTGACACCGTACCGAAGACCGATAAACTCATCTTT. The chain combines TRDV2 with TRDJ1; unclear D gene. V gave up 0 bases and J gave up 2 bases, with 9 bases separating them. Germline V gives CDR1 GEAIGNYY, CDR2 EKD. This CDR3 contains 14 residues.

This clone was detected only a few times. Just one base apart from a much larger clone, this may be a read error. Here the CDR3 reads CACDTLAELGIDTDKPIF. For the CDR3, the DNA is TGTGCCTGTGACACCCTAGCCGAACTGGGGATAGACACCGATAAACCCATCTTT. The rearrangement uses TRDV2 and TRDJ1; 7 bases agree with TRDD3. This CDR3 has 18 amino acids. The germline gives CDR1 GEAIGNYY, CDR2 EKD.